Shown below are 15 T cell receptor beta chains from a single sample sequenced in a study of T-cell memory formation after mild COVID-19 (dated by TCRdb to about 2021). The library was made by 5' RACE. Sequencing relied on an Illumina NovaSeq 6000. TCRdb redid the processing of the public reads, applying fastp at Q25 and MiXCR, and retained in-frame beta chains. Every distinct CDR3 protein forms one entry, paired with its most common genes and DNA. Present in this sample are 30,000 to 35,000 distinct CDR3 sequences, roughly 20% of which were seen just once. The ten largest clones capture about 1.6% of the sample. The specimen sequenced was PBMCs or a T cell subset sorted from them (not recorded which). The source of these receptors is an adult who had mild COVID-19 (a few samples of this study predate the infection). The sample titles of this study are shuffled in the database, so cell type and time point are left out.

This chain uses TRBV19 with TRBJ1-6; no clear D. The V and J ends lost 3 bases and 0 bases respectively, with 12 bases between them. Germline CDR1 and CDR2: LNHDA and SQIVND (reference sequence). This CDR3 is built from 17 residues. For the CDR3, the DNA is TGTGCCAGTAGTATCGGAGCTCGGAGCTCCTATAATTCACCCCTCCACTTT. Translating it yields CASSIGARSSYNSPLHF. Using reference TRBV19 and TRBJ1-6 for the parts outside the CDR3, the full variable domain is DGGITQSPKYLFRKEGQNVTLSCEQNLNHDAMYWYRQDPGQGLRLIYYSQIVNDFQKGDIAEGYSVSREKKESFPLTVTSAQKNPTAFYLCASSIGARSSYNSPLHFGNGTRLTVT.

The chain combines TRBV4-1 with TRBJ2-7; D gene unclear. The CDR3 totals 11 residues. Looked up from germline, CDR1 is MGHRA and CDR2 is YSYEKL. V dropped 3 bases and J dropped 2 bases, with 2 bases sitting between them. CDR3 nucleotide sequence: TGCGCCAGCAGCCAGGCCTACGAGCAGTACTTC. Amino acids: CASSQAYEQYF.

This clonotype was picked up one time. This rearrangement joins TRBV5-6 to TRBJ1-2; no clear D. Germline V gene sequence: CDR1 SGHDT, CDR2 YYEEEE. The CDR3 length is 13 residues. Trimming stripped 0 bases from V and 4 bases from J, with 7 bases between. The CDR3 nucleotides are TGTGCCAGCAGCTTGGGCAGCAGCTATGGCTACACCTTC. It codes for CASSLGSSYGYTF.

V is TRBV20-1 and J is TRBJ1-2; 11 bases fit TRBD1. Germline CDR1 and CDR2: DFQATT and SNEGSKA (reference sequence). The CDR3 is made up of 14 amino acids. With 3 bases clipped from V and 4 bases from J, the junction kept 4 bases outside the gene matches. The DNA for the CDR3 is TGCAGTGCTAGTCCCGGGACAGGGGGCTATGGCTACACCTTC. The encoded protein is CSASPGTGGYGYTF.

This clonotype was recorded many times. This chain uses TRBV6-2 or TRBV6-3 with TRBJ2-5, with D tentatively TRBD2 (5 bases). Per the germline V gene, CDR1 is MNHEY and CDR2 is SVGEGT. Deletions cut 4 bases from V and 1 base from J, with 10 bases between. The CDR3 is 14 residues long. The CDR3 loop is CASSLASRQETQYF. The DNA for the CDR3 is TGTGCCAGCAGTTTGGCTAGCCGCCAAGAGACCCAGTACTTC.

The chain links TRBV5-1 to TRBJ2-5; TRBD2 matches at 8 bases. CDR1 is SGHRS, CDR2 YFSETQ, per germline. Trimming removed 0 bases from V and 0 bases from J; junction bases left unmatched: 4. The CDR3 consists of 16 residues. This CDR3 reads CASSLVPAGDQETQYF. In DNA, the CDR3 is TGCGCCAGCAGCTTGGTTCCAGCGGGGGACCAAGAGACCCAGTACTTC. The variable domain in full, completed from reference TRBV5-1 and TRBJ2-5, reads KAGVTQTPRYLIKTRGQQVTLSCSPISGHRSVSWYQQTPGQGLQFLFEYFSETQRNKGNFPGRFSGRQFSNSRSEMNVSTLELGDSALYLCASSLVPAGDQETQYFGPGTRLLVL.

In its sample, this clonotype ranks as medium-sized. V gene TRBV28 combines with J gene TRBJ2-7; D uncertain. V lost 3 bases, J lost 0 bases, and 12 bases lay in between. This CDR3 comprises 15 residues. Germline lookup yields CDR1 MDHEN and CDR2 SYDVKM. For the CDR3, the DNA is TGTGCCAGCAGTTTTTTCGGTCACCGCTCCTACGAGCAGTACTTC. This translates into CASSFFGHRSYEQYF.

This chain joins TRBV12-2 and TRBJ2-5. The J call may not be correct, given that the DNA end is closer to TRBJ2-7. TRBV12-2 is termed a pseudogene. The CDR3 contains 15 residues. CDR3 in DNA: TGTGCAAGTCGCTCCATGCCCGACGACTCCTACGAGCAGTACTTC. Amino acid sequence: CASRSMPDDSYEQYF.

This clonotype was seen at least ten times. The chain combines TRBV7-6 with TRBJ1-2; D is ambiguous. The V and J ends lost 1 base and 1 base respectively, with 4 bases between them. CDR3 length: 13 residues. Germline lookup yields CDR1 SGHVS and CDR2 FNYEAQ. The CDR3 bases are TGTGCCAGCAGCTTAGACGTTAACTATGGCTACACCTTC. Its translation: CASSLDVNYGYTF.

This clonotype was counted ten times or more. This chain joins TRBV14 and TRBJ2-7, with 7 bases fitting TRBD2. V lost 0 bases, J lost 2 bases, and 19 bases stayed unmatched. The germline CDR1 and CDR2 sequences are SGHDN and FVKESK. The CDR3 is 20 residues long. The CDR3 reads CASSQDHTVGWGEGPYEQYF. The CDR3 DNA follows: TGTGCCAGCAGCCAAGACCACACGGTTGGCTGGGGGGAGGGGCCCTACGAGCAGTACTTC.

This clonotype was detected a few times. The chain joins TRBV6-2 or TRBV6-3 to TRBJ2-7, with a weak D call TRBD2 (6 bases). Trimming pared 4 bases from V and 1 base from J, leaving 20 bases between. The CDR3 loop spans 17 amino acids. Germline CDR1 and CDR2: MNHEY and SVGEGT. This chain's CDR3 is CASSSPSTGSKSYEQYF. The CDR3 DNA sequence: TGTGCCAGCAGTTCCCCTAGTACCGGGAGCAAATCCTACGAGCAGTACTTC.

This clonotype showed up many times. This chain connects TRBV6-2 or TRBV6-3 to TRBJ2-7; 10 nucleotides match TRBD1. Germline values: CDR1 MNHEY, CDR2 SVGEGT. The CDR3 is 15 amino acids. The junction had 11 bases not matched to a gene; V was cut back by 6 bases and J by 6 bases. CDR3 DNA sequence: TGTGCCAGCAGACGACCGGGACAGGGGTCGGGCGAGCAGTACTTC. Amino acids: CASRRPGQGSGEQYF.

Ten or more counts support this clonotype. The chain employs TRBV6-5 and TRBJ2-1; 7 nucleotides line up with TRBD2. Trimming at V came to 4 bases and at J to 6 bases, leaving 6 bases not matched to a gene. CDR3 length: 14 residues. Germline-derived CDR1 and CDR2 are MNHEY and SVGAGI. The CDR3 DNA follows: TGTGCCAGCAGTTGGGGGAGGGCCGGCAATGAGCAGTTCTTC. This gives the protein CASSWGRAGNEQFF.

The chain joins TRBV6-6 to TRBJ1-1; D is unresolved. The CDR3 extends over 12 amino acids. Per the germline V gene, CDR1 is MNHNY and CDR2 is SVGAGI (reference sequence). V dropped 2 bases and J dropped 5 bases, with 6 bases sitting between them. In DNA form, the CDR3 reads TGTGCCAGCAGTTACGGTGGGACTGAAGCTTTCTTT. Translating gives CASSYGGTEAFF.

This clonotype was recorded many times. J is TRBJ1-5 and V is TRBV19; 9 bases agree with TRBD1. This CDR3 comprises 15 residues. Unmatched junction bases numbered 7, after V lost 6 bases and J lost 4 bases. From germline, CDR1 is LNHDA and CDR2 SQIVND (reference sequence). CDR3 nucleotide sequence: TGTGCCAGTAGGCGTACAGGGGGCCCGAATCAGCCCCAGCATTTT. The encoded protein is CASRRTGGPNQPQHF.